This TCR beta chain is drawn from a study of T cells in women clearing cervical HPV infection. Background on the study: Case blood was drawn when the lesion was first found; control blood after infection became undetectable. HLA type stays a possible confounder, typing being limited. Study findings and constraints: Controls had more TRBV6-7 (0.16%) than cases (about 0.11%).

Note on this clone: Its antigen is currently unknown. The DNA ends 3 residues before the CDR3 does, and the rest of the CDR3 is filled in from the germline J gene.

Between the trimmed V and J ends, which lost 3 bases and 2 bases, there was a span of 17 bases. The length of the CDR3 is 15 residues. Germline assignment: CDR1 DFQATT and CDR2 SNEGSKA (reference sequence). Profiled with immunoSEQ multiplex PCR; TCRdb holds only in-frame clones, not every one. This repertoire includes around 25,000 clones. The receptor was derived from a woman between 18 and 69 years old with a cervical HPV16 infection that either progressed to CIN3+ or cleared (not recorded which). This chain joins TRBV20-1 and TRBJ2-7; maybe TRBD2 (6 bases). Sequenced: blood buffy coat. The CDR3: CSARGLAGNTYEQYF. CDR3 DNA (partial): TGCAGTGCTAGGGGGTTGGCGGGAAACACCTACGAG.